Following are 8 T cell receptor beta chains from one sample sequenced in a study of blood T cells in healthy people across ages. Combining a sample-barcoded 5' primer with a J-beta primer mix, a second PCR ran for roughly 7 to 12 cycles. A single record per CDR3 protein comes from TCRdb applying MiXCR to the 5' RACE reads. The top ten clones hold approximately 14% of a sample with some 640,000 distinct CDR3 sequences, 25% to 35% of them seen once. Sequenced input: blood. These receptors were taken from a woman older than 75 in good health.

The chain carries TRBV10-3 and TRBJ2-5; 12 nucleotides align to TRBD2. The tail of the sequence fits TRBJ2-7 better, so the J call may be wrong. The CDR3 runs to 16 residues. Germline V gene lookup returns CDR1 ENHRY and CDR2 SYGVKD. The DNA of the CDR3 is TGTGCCATCAGTGAGCGCCCCACTAGCGGGGGGAACGAGCAGTACTTC. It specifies CAISERPTSGGNEQYF.

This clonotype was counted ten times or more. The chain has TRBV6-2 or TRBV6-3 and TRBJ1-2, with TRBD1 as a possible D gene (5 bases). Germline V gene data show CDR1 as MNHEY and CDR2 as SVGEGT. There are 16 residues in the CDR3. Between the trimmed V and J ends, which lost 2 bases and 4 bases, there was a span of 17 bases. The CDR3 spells CASSYNPARDLYGYTF. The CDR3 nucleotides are TGTGCCAGCAGTTACAACCCCGCCAGGGACCTCTATGGCTACACCTTC.

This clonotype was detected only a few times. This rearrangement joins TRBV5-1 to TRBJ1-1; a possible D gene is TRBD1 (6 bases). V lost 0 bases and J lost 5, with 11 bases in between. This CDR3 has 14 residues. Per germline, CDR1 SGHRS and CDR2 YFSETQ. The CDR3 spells CASSLDGGLTEAFF. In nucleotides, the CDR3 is TGCGCCAGCAGCTTGGATGGGGGGCTAACTGAAGCTTTCTTT.

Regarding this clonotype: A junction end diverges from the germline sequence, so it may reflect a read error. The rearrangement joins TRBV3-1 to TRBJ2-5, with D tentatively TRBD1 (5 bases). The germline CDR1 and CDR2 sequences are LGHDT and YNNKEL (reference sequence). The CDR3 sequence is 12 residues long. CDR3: CASSPTGETPYF. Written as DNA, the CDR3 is TGTGCCAGCAGCCCAACAGGAGAGACCCCGTACTTC.

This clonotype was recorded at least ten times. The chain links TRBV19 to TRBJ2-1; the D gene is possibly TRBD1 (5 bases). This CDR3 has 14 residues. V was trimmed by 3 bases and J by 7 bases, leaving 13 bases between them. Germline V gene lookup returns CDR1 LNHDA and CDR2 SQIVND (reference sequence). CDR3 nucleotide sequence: TGTGCCAGTAGTATGGGCCAGGGAAAAAATGAGCAGTTCTTC. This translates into CASSMGQGKNEQFF.

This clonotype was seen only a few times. In DNA form, the CDR3 reads TGTGCCAGCAGTTTTTCCGGGACAGGGAACACTGAAGCTTTCTTT. It translates to CASSFSGTGNTEAFF. This sequence joins TRBV6-2 or TRBV6-3 and TRBJ1-1; TRBD1 agrees at 8 bases. This CDR3 has 15 amino acids. With 4 bases clipped from V and 1 base from J, the junction kept 5 bases outside the gene matches. Germline CDR1 reads MNHEY; CDR2 reads SVGEGT.

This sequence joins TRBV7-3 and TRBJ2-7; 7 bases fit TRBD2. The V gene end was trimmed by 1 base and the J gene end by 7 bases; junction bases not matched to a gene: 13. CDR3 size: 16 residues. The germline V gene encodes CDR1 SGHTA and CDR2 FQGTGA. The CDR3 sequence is CASSLNSAGVYNEQYF. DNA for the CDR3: TGTGCCAGCAGCTTAAATTCCGCGGGGGTCTACAATGAGCAGTACTTC. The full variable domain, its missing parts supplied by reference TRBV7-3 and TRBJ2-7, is GAGVSQTPSNKVTEKGKYVELRCDPISGHTALYWYRQSLGQGPEFLIYFQGTGAADDSGLPNDRFFAVRPEGSVSTLKIQRTERGDSAVYLCASSLNSAGVYNEQYFGPGTRLTVT.

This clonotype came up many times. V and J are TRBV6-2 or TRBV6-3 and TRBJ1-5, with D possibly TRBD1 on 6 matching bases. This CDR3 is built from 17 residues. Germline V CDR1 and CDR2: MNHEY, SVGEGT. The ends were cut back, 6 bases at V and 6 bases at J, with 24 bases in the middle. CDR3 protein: CASSHIPAGASGQPQHF. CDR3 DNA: TGTGCCAGCAGCCACATCCCGGCAGGGGCGTCGGGTCAGCCCCAGCATTTT.